This T cell receptor beta chain was sequenced during a study of PD-L1 blockade in urothelial cancer. The wider study: Blood analysis took place 3 weeks (second dose) and 6 weeks after treatment start.

The authors spiked synthetic TCR analog templates into each PCR. Using immunoSEQ multiplex PCR, the repertoire was profiled, and TCRdb retains in-frame clones only, with some absent. The sample records some 120,000 clones, roughly 83% being singletons. Time point given: peripheral blood 6 weeks after treatment start. The number of samples from each patient was between 1 and 8, taken pretreatment and on-treatment. V lost 5 bases to trimming and J lost 6 bases; unmatched junction nucleotides: 20. Germline CDR1 and CDR2: MDHEN and SYDVKM. This CDR3 spans 18 amino acids. Specimen: PBMCs, collected around atezolizumab (anti-PD-L1) treatment. V gene TRBV28 combines with J gene TRBJ2-7, with TRBD1 identical over 9 bases. The source is a man between 50 and 59 years old with urothelial cancer. CDR3 coding DNA: TGTGCCAGCAGTCAGCTGCTTCTTGGACAGGGGATGCGGGGCGAGCAGTACTTC. Translating gives CASSQLLLGQGMRGEQYF.